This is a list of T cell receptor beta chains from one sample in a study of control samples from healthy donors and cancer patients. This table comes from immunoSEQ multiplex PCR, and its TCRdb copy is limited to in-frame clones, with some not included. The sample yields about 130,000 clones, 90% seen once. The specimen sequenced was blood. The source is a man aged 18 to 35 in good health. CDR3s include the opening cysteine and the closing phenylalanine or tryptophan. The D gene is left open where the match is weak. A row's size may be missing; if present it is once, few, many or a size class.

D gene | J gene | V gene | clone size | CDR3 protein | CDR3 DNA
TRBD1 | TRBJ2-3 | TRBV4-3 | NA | CASSQVGQAHTQYF | TGCGCCAGCAGCCAAGTCGGACAGGCACATACGCAGTATTTT
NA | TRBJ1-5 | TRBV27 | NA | CARDEGGNQPQHF | TGTGCCAGGGACGAAGGAGGGAATCAGCCCCAGCATTTT
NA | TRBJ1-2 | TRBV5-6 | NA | CASSSRPTGYTF | TGTGCCAGCAGCTCAAGACCAACTGGCTACACCTTC
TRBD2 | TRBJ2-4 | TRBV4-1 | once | CASSQAGGLAKNIQYF | TGCGCCAGCAGCCAAGCGGGAGGGCTAGCCAAAAACATTCAGTACTTC
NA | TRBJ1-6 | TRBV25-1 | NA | CASSADSTPPYNSPLHF | TGTGCCAGCAGTGCCGACAGCACACCGCCCTATAATTCACCCCTCCACTTT
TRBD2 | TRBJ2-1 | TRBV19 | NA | CASRRLAGSSYNEQFF | TGTGCCAGTAGGCGACTAGCGGGAAGCTCCTACAATGAGCAGTTCTTC
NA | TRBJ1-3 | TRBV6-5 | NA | CASSSQGQTRNTIYF | TGTGCCAGCAGTTCGCAAGGACAAACTAGAAACACCATATATTTT
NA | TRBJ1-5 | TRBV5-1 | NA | CASSLGSGQPQHF | TGCGCCAGCAGCTTGGGGAGCGGACAGCCCCAGCATTTT
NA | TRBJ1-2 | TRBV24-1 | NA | CATKGGGGYTF | TGTGCCACCAAAGGTGGGGGCGGCTACACCTTC
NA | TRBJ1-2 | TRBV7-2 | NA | CASSLGSGSNYGYTF | TGTGCCAGCAGCTTAGGTTCGGGGAGCAACTATGGCTACACCTTC
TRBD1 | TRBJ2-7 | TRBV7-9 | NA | CASSLKGQGPHEQYF | TGTGCCAGCAGCTTAAAGGGACAGGGTCCCCACGAGCAGTACTTC
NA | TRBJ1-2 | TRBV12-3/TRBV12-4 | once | CASSYDDPLGYTF | TGTGCCAGCAGTTACGACGATCCGCTCGGCTACACCTTC
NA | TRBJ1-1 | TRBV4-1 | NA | CASSQGVQRQGPGVRTEAFF | TGCGCCAGCAGCCAAGGGGTTCAGAGGCAGGGGCCCGGGGTTCGGACTGAAGCTTTCTTT
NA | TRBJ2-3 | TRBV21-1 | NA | CASSNGLADTQYF | TGTGCCAGCAGCAACGGACTAGCAGATACGCAGTATTTT
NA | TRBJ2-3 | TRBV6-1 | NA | CASSLTGDTQYF | TGTGCCAGCAGTCTCACAGGAGATACGCAGTATTTT
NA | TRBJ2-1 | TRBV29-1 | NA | CSASRHLSYNEQFF | TGCAGCGCCTCACGACATCTCTCCTACAATGAGCAGTTCTTC
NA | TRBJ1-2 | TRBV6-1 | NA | CASSERFWRGRTNYGYTF | TGTGCCAGCAGTGAACGTTTTTGGCGCGGACGGACTAACTATGGCTACACCTTC
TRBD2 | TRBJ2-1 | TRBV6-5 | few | CASSYSAGGLNEQFF | TGTGCCAGCAGTTACTCGGCGGGGGGGCTCAATGAGCAGTTCTTC
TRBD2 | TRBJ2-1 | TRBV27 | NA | CASSLGGRDGSYNEQFF | TGTGCCAGCAGTTTAGGAGGGAGGGACGGCTCCTACAATGAGCAGTTCTTC
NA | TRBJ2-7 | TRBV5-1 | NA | CASSLALGPYEQYF | TGCGCCAGCAGCTTGGCGTTAGGGCCCTACGAGCAGTACTTC
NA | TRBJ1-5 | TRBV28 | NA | CASSWRQGFQPQHF | TGTGCCAGCAGTTGGCGCCAGGGGTTTCAGCCCCAGCATTTT
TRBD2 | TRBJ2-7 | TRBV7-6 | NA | CASSSRPAGGYEQYF | TGTGCCAGCAGCTCTAGGCCAGCGGGGGGATACGAGCAGTACTTC
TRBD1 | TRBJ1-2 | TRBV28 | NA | CASSPPGQGNYGYTF | TGTGCCAGCAGTCCTCCGGGACAGGGGAACTATGGCTACACCTTC
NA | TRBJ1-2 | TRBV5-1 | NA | CASSTGYGYTF | TGCGCCAGCAGCACAGGCTATGGCTACACCTTC
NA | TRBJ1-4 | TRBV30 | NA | CAWGGGGNEKLFF | TGTGCCTGGGGCGGGGGGGGAAATGAAAAACTGTTTTTT
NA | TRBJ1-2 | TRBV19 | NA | CASSIGPANYGYTF | TGTGCCAGTAGTATAGGGCCTGCTAACTATGGCTACACCTTC
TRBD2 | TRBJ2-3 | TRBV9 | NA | CASSVDSSGLTDTQYF | TGTGCCAGCAGCGTAGATTCTAGCGGACTCACAGATACGCAGTATTTT
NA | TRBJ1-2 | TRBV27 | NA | CASSPGTDLPVYGYTF | TGTGCCAGCAGTCCCGGGACCGATCTTCCCGTCTATGGCTACACCTTC
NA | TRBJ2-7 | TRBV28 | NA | CASSGSTYEQYF | TGTGCCAGCAGTGGCAGTACCTACGAGCAGTACTTC
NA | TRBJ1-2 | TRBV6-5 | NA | CASGGNYGYTF | TGTGCCAGCGGGGGAAACTATGGCTACACCTTC
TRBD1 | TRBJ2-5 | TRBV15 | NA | CATSSSGTGTSETQYF | TGTGCCACCAGCAGTTCCGGGACAGGGACGTCGGAGACCCAGTACTTC
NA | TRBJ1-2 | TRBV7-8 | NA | CASSYQGPPGGGYTF | TGTGCCAGCAGTTACCAGGGACCGCCAGGCGGTGGCTACACCTTC
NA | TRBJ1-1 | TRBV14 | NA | CASSQFSRHPNTEAFF | TGTGCCAGCAGCCAATTCTCCCGGCACCCGAACACTGAAGCTTTCTTT
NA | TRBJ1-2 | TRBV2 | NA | CASSDLGGRGYTF | TGTGCCAGCAGTGATCTTGGGGGGAGAGGCTACACCTTC
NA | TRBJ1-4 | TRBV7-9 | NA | CASSWITGWPNEKLFF | TGTGCCAGCAGCTGGATTACAGGGTGGCCTAATGAAAAACTGTTTTTT
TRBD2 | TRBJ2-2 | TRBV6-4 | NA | CASSPGLADTGELFF | TGTGCCAGCAGCCCCGGACTAGCCGACACCGGGGAGCTGTTTTTT
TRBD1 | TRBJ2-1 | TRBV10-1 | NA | CASSVGQGYEQFF | TGCGCCAGCAGTGTGGGACAGGGCTATGAGCAGTTCTTC
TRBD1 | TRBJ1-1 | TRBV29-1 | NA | CSVKDRGRVTEAFF | TGCAGCGTTAAAGACAGGGGACGGGTCACTGAAGCTTTCTTT
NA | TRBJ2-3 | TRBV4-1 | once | CASSQAMDLTDTQYF | TGCGCCAGCAGCCAAGCTATGGACCTCACAGATACGCAGTATTTT
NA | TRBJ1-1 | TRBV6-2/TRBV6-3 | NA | CASSYSGNQAAFF | TGTGCCAGCAGTTACTCAGGGAATCAGGCAGCTTTCTTT
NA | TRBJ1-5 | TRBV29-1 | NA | CSVRVGVNSNQPQHF | TGCAGCGTTCGCGTGGGTGTGAACAGCAATCAGCCCCAGCATTTT
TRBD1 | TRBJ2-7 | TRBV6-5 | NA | CASSYTRDRAYEQYF | TGTGCCAGCAGTTACACCCGGGACAGAGCCTACGAGCAGTACTTC
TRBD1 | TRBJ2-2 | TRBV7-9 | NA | CASSSVGQGDGGELFF | TGTGCCAGCAGCTCAGTGGGACAGGGGGACGGCGGGGAGCTGTTTTTT
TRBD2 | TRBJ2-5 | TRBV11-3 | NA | CASSLGGGRLEETQYF | TGTGCCAGCAGCCTAGGCGGCGGGAGGCTCGAGGAGACCCAGTACTTC
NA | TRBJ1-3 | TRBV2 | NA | CASSRGRNTIYF | TGTGCCAGCAGCAGGGGCCGAAACACCATATATTTT
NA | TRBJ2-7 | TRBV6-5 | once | CASSRDPYEQYF | TGTGCCAGCAGCAGGGACCCCTACGAGCAGTACTTC
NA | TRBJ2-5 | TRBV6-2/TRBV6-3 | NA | CASSYREGETQYF | TGTGCCAGCAGTTACCGGGAAGGGGAGACCCAGTACTTC
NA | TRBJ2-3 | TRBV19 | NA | CASASDRGALADTQYF | TGTGCCAGTGCTAGTGATAGGGGGGCTCTCGCAGATACGCAGTATTTT
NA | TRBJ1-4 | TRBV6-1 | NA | CASSDSIGEKLFF | TGTGCCAGCAGTGATTCTATAGGGGAAAAACTGTTTTTT
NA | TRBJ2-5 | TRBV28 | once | CASRPKVRATDKSLETQYF | TGTGCCAGCAGACCAAAAGTCCGGGCCACCGACAAGTCGTTAGAGACCCAGTACTTC
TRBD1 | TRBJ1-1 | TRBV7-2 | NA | CASSPSGTAGSMNTEAFF | TGTGCCAGCAGCCCCTCGGGGACAGCCGGTTCGATGAACACTGAAGCTTTCTTT
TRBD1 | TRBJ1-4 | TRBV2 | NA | CASSMGQEWGKLFF | TGTGCCAGCAGTATGGGACAGGAGTGGGGAAAACTGTTTTTT
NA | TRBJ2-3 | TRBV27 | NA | CASSFSVRTNTDTQYF | TGTGCCAGCAGTTTTTCAGTACGGACCAACACAGATACGCAGTATTTT
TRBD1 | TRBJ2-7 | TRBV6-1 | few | CASSEWGTGLYEQYF | TGTGCCAGCAGTGAATGGGGGACAGGATTATACGAGCAGTACTTC
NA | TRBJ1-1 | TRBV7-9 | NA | CASSLIWTEAFF | TGTGCCAGCAGCTTAATTTGGACTGAAGCTTTCTTT
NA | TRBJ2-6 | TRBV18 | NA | CASSPPSGANVLTF | TGTGCCAGCTCACCACCGTCTGGGGCCAACGTCCTGACTTTC
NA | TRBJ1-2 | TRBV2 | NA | CASRGGFGYGYTF | TGTGCCTCGAGGGGGGGTTTTGGCTATGGCTACACCTTC
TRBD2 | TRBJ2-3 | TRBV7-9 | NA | CASSLSNSGSTDTQYF | TGTGCCAGCAGCCTATCGAATAGCGGGAGCACAGATACGCAGTATTTT